This T cell receptor (beta chain) was obtained from a study of a mutant IDH1 vaccine in newly diagnosed glioma (dated by TCRdb to the early 2020s). Turning to the overall study: Of the approximately 33 treated patients, about 60% were male and approximately 40% were female, and the mean age was 40.4 years. Prior to enrollment, patients had been given standard therapy consisting of radiotherapy alone, temozolomide alone, or radiochemotherapy with temozolomide, with the combination given to most patients. Longitudinal TCRB deep sequencing was done for about two dozen treated patients, wherever samples were available for exploratory analyses. Peripheral blood was collected at six visits: V03 (baseline), V05, V07, V10, V12 and V13. The paper as a whole reports these results and caveats: Selection of PBMC samples for TCRB deep sequencing was based on availability. Pseudoprogression appeared unrelated to alterations in the top peripheral T cell clonotypes detected by TCRB sequencing. Immune responses induced by the vaccine were seen in around 93% of patients across multiple MHC alleles. It was noted by the authors that analyses of patient blood samples could not be reproduced owing to sample limitations.

Points on this clone: The antigen it recognizes is unknown. Base quality data are lacking; no much larger clone is found one base away.

Libraries were built with the immunoSEQ multiplex PCR assay. The hsTCRB Kit was used according to the manufacturer's protocol to amplify rearranged TCR beta chain sequences. Sequencing of TCRB libraries was carried out on an Illumina MiSeq. Per the source publication's procedure: The proprietary platform of the kit vendor was used for demultiplexing, trimming and gene mapping. TCRdb obtained this table from immuneACCESS and retained in-frame rearrangements with V and J assigned. These tables miss some clones; where compared with another copy, unresolved V genes account for less than half of the shortfall, and the remainder is unexplained. That table gives V, J and clone size, and the DNA gave D and trimming. The sample table lists roughly 46,000 clones, roughly 85% of them with a count of one. In total, the top ten clones hold 2% to 3% of the sample. The label giving this sample's time point can be read as: baseline, week 1 (first vaccination visit). The sample's treatment or condition, from its label and the paper: pre-vaccination baseline after standard-of-care therapy. Newly diagnosed WHO grade 3 or 4 IDH1-mutant astrocytomas showing loss of nuclear ATRX were present in the donors. The samples were drawn from NOA16, a multicentre, single-arm, open-label phase I trial in Germany that tested a mutant IDH1 peptide vaccine in humans for the first time. Blood drawn at visit V03 was used as the baseline sample for immunogenicity testing. Genomic DNA for TCRB sequencing was extracted from EDTA blood using the DNeasy Blood and Tissue Kit.

This material consisted of PBMCs, taken from a glioma patient treated with radiotherapy, temozolomide or both. The TCR was taken from a man aged 40-49 years with glioma.

The DNA sequence is as follows: TGTGCCAGCTCACCGACGACAGACTCCTACGAGCAGTACTTC. This codes for CASSPTTDSYEQYF. The V and J segments used are TRBV18 and TRBJ2-7; TRBD1 is a possible D gene, resting on 5 matching bases. Trimming removed 3 bases from V and 0 bases from J, leaving 9 bases between the germline ends. Counted from cysteine to phenylalanine, this CDR3 has 14 amino acids. The retained sequence is limited to the CDR3, 42 bases, with the frame set at the first base. Via the germline V gene, CDR1 is KGHSH and CDR2 LQKENI. Joined to the reference TRBV18 and TRBJ2-7 proteins, this CDR3 gives the full variable domain: NAGVMQNPRHLVRRRGQEARLRCSPMKGHSHVYWYRQLPEEGLKFMVYLQKENIIDESGMPKERFSAEFPKEGPSILRIQQVVRGDSAAYFCASSPTTDSYEQYFGPGTRLTVT.